A selection of T cell receptor beta chains follows, all from one sample in a study of blood T cell repertoires in COVID-19. Using immunoSEQ multiplex PCR, the repertoire was profiled, and TCRdb retains in-frame clones only, with some absent. The sample carries 250,000 or so clones, 75% to 95% recorded once. The sequenced sample consisted of PBMCs or T cells enriched from blood (not recorded which). The receptors come from a man between 40 and 49 years old who had been exposed to COVID-19. Both conserved end residues are part of each CDR3. The D gene is left open where the match is weak.

>TRBJ2-1|TRBD2|TRBV29-1
TGCAGCGTTGTTAAAAGCGGGAGCACTGAGCAGTTCTTC
CSVVKSGSTEQFF
>TRBJ2-7|TRBD2|TRBV7-2
TGTGCCAGCAGCATGTTGTGGCGGGAGAATACCGAGCAGTACTTC
CASSMLWRENTEQYF
>TRBJ1-3|.|TRBV18
TGTGCCAGCTCCTGGACAGACTCTGGAAACACCATATATTTT
CASSWTDSGNTIYF
>TRBJ2-7|TRBD2|TRBV12-5
TGTGCTAGTGCCACAGATCGGGGACTAGCGGGAGATTACGAGCAGTACTTC
CASATDRGLAGDYEQYF
>TRBJ2-2|TRBD1|TRBV5-1
TGCGCCAGCAGCCAGAGACAGGGGGCTATTCACGACGGGGAGCTGTTTTTT
CASSQRQGAIHDGELFF
>TRBJ2-3|.|TRBV24-1
TGTGCCACCAGTGATCGGAGGACCCGCACAGATACGCAGTATTTT
CATSDRRTRTDTQYF
>TRBJ2-3|.|TRBV30
TGTGCCATAGCGGAGTGGGGGTCCACAGATACGCAGTATTTT
CAIAEWGSTDTQYF
>TRBJ2-2|.|TRBV5-1
TGCGCCAGCAGCTTGGCCTTGGCTTTGAACACCGGGGAGCTGTTTTTT
CASSLALALNTGELFF
>TRBJ1-1|TRBD1|TRBV5-4
TGTGCCAGCAGCATGGACTGGGACAGAGAAGCTTTCTTT
CASSMDWDREAFF
>TRBJ2-1|.|TRBV11-2
TGTGCCAGCAGCTATTATCGGGGGAGTGGTGAGCAGTTCTTC
CASSYYRGSGEQFF
>TRBJ2-7|TRBD1|TRBV4-2
TGTGCCAGCAGGGACAGGGGCTCCTACGAGCAGTACTTC
CASRDRGSYEQYF
>TRBJ1-5|TRBD1|TRBV7-9
TGTGCCAGCAGCTCATCACACCAGGGGGCGTGGGTTCAGCCCCAGCATTTT
CASSSSHQGAWVQPQHF
>TRBJ2-1|.|TRBV7-9
TGTGCCAGCAGCCCCCCGTGGAACGGGAGCTCCTACAATGAGCAGTTCTTC
CASSPPWNGSSYNEQFF